This passage covers 5 T cell receptor beta chains from one sample sequenced in a study of blood T cell repertoires in COVID-19. Data came from immunoSEQ multiplex PCR; TCRdb stores just in-frame clones and leaves some out. The sample carries 100,000 to 150,000 clones, 84% recorded once. Sequencing was done on a sample of PBMCs or T cells enriched from blood (not recorded which). The receptors were gathered from a man aged 35 to 55 with acute COVID-19.

This clone appeared a few times. The V and J genes are TRBV3-1 (or the pseudogene TRBV3-2) and TRBJ1-4; 9 positions match TRBD1. With V trimmed by 1 base and J by 8 bases, 5 bases remained unmatched. Germline V CDR1 and CDR2: LGHDT, YNNKEL (reference sequence). This CDR3 region has 15 residues. CDR3 DNA: TGTGCCAGCAGCCAAGCGGGACAGGGAAGCGAAAAACTGTTTTTT. The encoded protein is CASSQAGQGSEKLFF.

This clone was counted between two and nine times. The chain employs TRBV28 and TRBJ1-5; D may be TRBD1 (6 bases). The V end was cut by 6 bases, the J end by 11 bases, with 20 bases between. Germline CDR1 reads MDHEN; CDR2 reads SYDVKM. The CDR3 runs to 14 residues. CDR3 amino acids: CASSPGQQISTQHF. The CDR3 region has the DNA TGTGCCAGCAGCCCCGGACAGCAAATCAGCACCCAGCATTTT.

The chain has TRBV6-5 and TRBJ2-7, with 8 nucleotides matching TRBD1. Losses at the gene ends were 0 bases for V and 4 bases for J; bases not matched to a gene: 5. The germline gives CDR1 MNHEY, CDR2 SVGAGI. The CDR3 is 15 residues long. The CDR3 DNA reads TGTGCCAGCAGTTACTCGTCGCAGGGGGCTTACGAGCAGTACTTC. Its translation is CASSYSSQGAYEQYF.

The chain joins TRBV19 to TRBJ2-3; TRBD2 agrees at 13 bases. The CDR3 spans 15 residues. The junction had 7 bases not matched to a gene; V was cut back by 7 bases and J by 6 bases. Per the germline V gene, CDR1 is LNHDA and CDR2 is SQIVND (reference sequence). CDR3 sequence (DNA): TGTGCCAGTACCGATCGGACTAGCGGGAGTGATACGCAGTATTTT. Its translation is CASTDRTSGSDTQYF.

This rearrangement joins TRBV19 to TRBJ2-3; 12 bases are shared with TRBD2. Trimming took 5 bases from V and 7 from J; bases not matched to a gene: 10. Germline V gives CDR1 LNHDA, CDR2 SQIVND (reference sequence). The CDR3 consists of 16 residues. CDR3 loop: CASSPWTSGAANTQYF. Written as DNA, the CDR3 is TGTGCCAGTAGTCCCTGGACTAGCGGGGCCGCAAATACGCAGTATTTT.